The 4 T cell receptor beta chains reported below all come from one sample, sequenced in a study of identical twins. Each CDR3 protein gets one entry after TCRdb re-called the 5' RACE reads with MiXCR. The profile covers around 690,000 distinct CDR3 sequences, with 21% appearing a single time and roughly 4.3% taken by the ten largest. The same data also went into a second study, on T cells expressing NK-cell markers.

The source material was PBMCs. Receptors were obtained from a woman aged 18-29 years in good health.

This clonotype was counted a few times. The genes are TRBV20-1 and TRBJ2-2; no clear D. CDR3 length equals 13 residues. Germline loops: CDR1 DFQATT, CDR2 SNEGSKA (reference sequence). V lost 0 bases and J lost 4, with 6 bases in between. The DNA of the CDR3 is TGCAGTGCTAGAGAGTGGGCCACCGGGGAGCTGTTTTTT. This codes for CSAREWATGELFF.

There are a few counts of this clonotype. V is TRBV29-1 and J is TRBJ2-6; tentative D call: TRBD2 (6 bases). This CDR3 has 16 amino acids. The V gene's germline CDR1 is SQVTM and CDR2 ANQGSEA. V was cut by 0 bases and J by 1 base, with 10 bases left in between. The CDR3 DNA is TGCAGCGTTGAAGATCGGGGGTTTTCTGGGGCCAACGTCCTGACTTTC. It yields the protein CSVEDRGFSGANVLTF.

This clonotype was seen a handful of times. V is TRBV9 and J is TRBJ2-3, with TRBD2 matching over 10 bases. Trimming at V came to 5 bases and at J to 6 bases, leaving 12 bases not matched to a gene. The CDR3 is 16 amino acids. Germline CDR1 reads SGDLS; CDR2 reads YYNGEE. The CDR3 loop reads CASRPRLAGGMDTQYF. CDR3 nucleotide sequence: TGTGCCAGCAGACCAAGACTAGCGGGTGGGATGGATACGCAGTATTTT. The whole variable domain, filled in from reference TRBV9 and TRBJ2-3, reads DSGVTQTPKHLITATGQRVTLRCSPRSGDLSVYWYQQSLDQGLQFLIQYYNGEERAKGNILERFSAQQFPDLHSELNLSSLELGDSALYFCASRPRLAGGMDTQYFGPGTRLTVL.

A single count supports this clonotype. The chain is built from TRBV5-1 and TRBJ2-1; possibly TRBD1 for D (5 bases). The germline V gene encodes CDR1 SGHRS and CDR2 YFSETQ. V lost 5 bases, J lost 5 bases, and 17 bases lay in between. CDR3 length: 15 residues. In nucleotides, the CDR3 is TGCGCCAGCAGAACTACAGGTACCCGACACAATGAGCAGTTCTTC. The encoded protein is CASRTTGTRHNEQFF.